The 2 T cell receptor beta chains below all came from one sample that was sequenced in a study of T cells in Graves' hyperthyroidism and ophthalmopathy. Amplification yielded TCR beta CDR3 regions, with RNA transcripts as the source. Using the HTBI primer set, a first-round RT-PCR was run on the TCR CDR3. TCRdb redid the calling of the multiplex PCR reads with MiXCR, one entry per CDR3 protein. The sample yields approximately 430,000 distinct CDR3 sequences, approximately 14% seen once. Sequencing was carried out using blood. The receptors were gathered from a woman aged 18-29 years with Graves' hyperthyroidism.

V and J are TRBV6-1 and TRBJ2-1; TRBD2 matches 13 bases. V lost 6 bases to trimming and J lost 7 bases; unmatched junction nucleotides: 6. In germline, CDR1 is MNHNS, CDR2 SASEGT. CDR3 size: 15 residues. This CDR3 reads CASRSLAGGPNEQFF. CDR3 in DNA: TGTGCCAGCAGATCACTAGCGGGGGGGCCAAATGAGCAGTTCTTC.

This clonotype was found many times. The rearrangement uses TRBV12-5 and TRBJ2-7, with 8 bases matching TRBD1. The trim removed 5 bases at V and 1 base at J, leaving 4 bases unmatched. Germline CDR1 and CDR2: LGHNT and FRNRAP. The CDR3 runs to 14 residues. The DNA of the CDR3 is TGTGCTAGTGGTCTGGGGACAGGTTCCTACGAGCAGTACTTC. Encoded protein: CASGLGTGSYEQYF.